Below are 16 T cell receptor beta chains sequenced from a single sample in a study of shared clonotypes between healthy human individuals. Repertoires were generated with immunoSEQ multiplex PCR, while TCRdb's copy carries only in-frame clones and drops some. The repertoire has roughly 500,000 clones, roughly 95% of them found once; the top ten carry around 0.066%. Sample: naive CD4+ T cells sorted from blood. This sample's subset: CD45RA+ positively selected. These receptors were obtained from a woman aged 25-40 years in good health.

For the CDR3, the DNA is TGTGCCAGCAGCAATGGGGCCGTCTACGAGCAGTACTTC. It encodes CASSNGAVYEQYF. This sequence joins TRBV5-8 and TRBJ2-7; a weak D match, TRBD1 (5 bases). CDR1 SGHTS and CDR2 YDEGEE come from the germline V gene. The CDR3 contains 13 residues. V shed 4 bases and J shed 3 bases, with 11 bases lying between them.

The rearrangement uses TRBV28 and TRBJ1-1; D remains ambiguous. Trimming left V 2 bases short and J 4 bases short, with 11 bases between. Looked up from germline, CDR1 is MDHEN and CDR2 is SYDVKM. The CDR3 totals 14 residues. This CDR3 is CASSLPTAGTEAFF. The CDR3 DNA sequence: TGTGCCAGCAGTTTACCAACTGCAGGCACTGAAGCTTTCTTT.

The chain joins TRBV5-1 to TRBJ1-2; D perhaps matches TRBD1 (6 bases). The CDR3 length is 14 residues. V was trimmed by 0 bases and J by 6 bases, leaving 12 bases between them. Germline loops: CDR1 SGHRS, CDR2 YFSETQ. CDR3 residues: CASSLAGHEDGYTF. CDR3 coding DNA: TGCGCCAGCAGCTTGGCGGGACACGAGGATGGCTACACCTTC.

J is TRBJ2-1 and V is TRBV28; D not resolved. There are 16 residues in the CDR3. V lost 6 bases, J lost 9 bases, and 24 bases lay in between. The germline gives CDR1 MDHEN, CDR2 SYDVKM. The CDR3 spells CASSPHSSPDTSEQFF. CDR3 in DNA: TGTGCCAGCAGCCCCCATTCTTCGCCCGATACGAGTGAGCAGTTCTTC.

V and J are TRBV11-3 and TRBJ2-7; D unclear. V was pared by 5 bases and J by 4 bases, with 6 bases between. Germline CDR1 SGHNT, CDR2 YENEEA. The CDR3 is made up of 11 amino acids. CDR3 protein: CASSVLYEQYF. In DNA form, the CDR3 reads TGTGCCAGCAGCGTTCTGTACGAGCAGTACTTC.

The chain has TRBV19 and TRBJ1-5; D perhaps matches TRBD1 (6 bases). Trimming removed 5 bases from V and 5 bases from J, with 16 bases in between. This CDR3 region has 15 residues. Germline V CDR1 and CDR2: LNHDA, SQIVND (reference sequence). CDR3 protein: CASSSYYRVDQPQHF. Written as DNA, the CDR3 is TGTGCCAGTAGTTCATATTACAGGGTTGATCAGCCCCAGCATTTT.

The genes are TRBV27 and TRBJ2-2, with D possibly TRBD1 on 5 matching bases. V lost 6 bases and J 5 bases, leaving 13 bases between the germline ends. This CDR3 is built from 14 residues. From germline, CDR1 is MNHEY and CDR2 SMNVEV (reference sequence). DNA for the CDR3: TGTGCCAGCAGAACCTCAGCAGGGACCGGGGAGCTGTTTTTT. This encodes CASRTSAGTGELFF.

The V and J genes are TRBV2 and TRBJ2-3; tentative D call: TRBD2 (5 bases). Trimming cost V 2 bases and J 1 base, with 13 bases left between them. This CDR3 contains 16 residues. Germline V gives CDR1 SNHLY, CDR2 FYNNEI. CDR3 sequence reads: CASSERLALRTDTQYF. The CDR3 coding sequence is TGTGCCAGCAGTGAAAGGCTAGCCCTCCGCACAGATACGCAGTATTTT.

Here the CDR3 DNA reads TGTGCCAGCAGCAACCCTCGGGGCTCCTACGAGCAGTACTTC. Translated: CASSNPRGSYEQYF. The rearrangement joins TRBV25-1 to TRBJ2-7; tentative D call: TRBD2 (5 bases). The CDR3 contains 14 residues. Germline-derived CDR1 and CDR2 are MGHDK and SYGVNS. The germline V and J ends were trimmed by 6 bases and 0 bases, with 12 bases remaining between them.

V gene TRBV5-8 combines with J gene TRBJ2-5; possibly TRBD1 for D (5 bases). The CDR3 spans 14 residues. Trimming took off 4 bases at V and 0 bases at J, with 10 bases between the two ends. The germline gives CDR1 SGHTS, CDR2 YDEGEE. CDR3 DNA sequence: TGTGCCAGCAGCCCAGGACATTACCAAGAGACCCAGTACTTC. Translation gives CASSPGHYQETQYF. Full variable domain (remainder filled in from reference TRBV5-8 and TRBJ2-5): EAGVTQSPTHLIKTRGQQATLRCSPISGHTSVYWYQQALGLGLQFLLWYDEGEERNRGNFPPRFSGRQFPNYSSELNVNALELEDSALYLCASSPGHYQETQYFGPGTRLLVL.

The V call is TRBV27, the J call TRBJ2-2; 10 nucleotides line up with TRBD2. The V gene end was trimmed by 6 bases and the J gene end by 0 bases; junction bases not matched to a gene: 10. From germline, CDR1 is MNHEY and CDR2 SMNVEV (reference sequence). There are 18 residues in the CDR3. For the CDR3, the DNA is TGTGCCAGCAGGCCCCGGACTAGCGGAGCCGCGAACACCGGGGAGCTGTTTTTT. Residues: CASRPRTSGAANTGELFF.

This chain joins TRBV5-1 and TRBJ2-7; 11 positions agree with TRBD1. The J segment lost 3 bases and the V segment lost 4 bases, leaving 3 bases of the junction unmatched. The CDR3 sequence is 14 residues long. Germline V gene data show CDR1 as SGHRS and CDR2 as YFSETQ. The CDR3 spells CASSQGQGDYEQYF. The CDR3 DNA sequence: TGCGCCAGCAGCCAGGGACAGGGGGACTACGAGCAGTACTTC. The full variable domain, in which reference TRBV5-1 and TRBJ2-7 provide the parts outside the CDR3, is KAGVTQTPRYLIKTRGQQVTLSCSPISGHRSVSWYQQTPGQGLQFLFEYFSETQRNKGNFPGRFSGRQFSNSRSEMNVSTLELGDSALYLCASSQGQGDYEQYFGPGTRLTVT.

This chain links TRBV19 with TRBJ2-7; 8 bases are shared with TRBD2. CDR3 length: 16 residues. J was trimmed by 4 bases and V by 3 bases; bases with no gene match: 11. Germline CDR1 and CDR2: LNHDA and SQIVND (reference sequence). As DNA, the CDR3 is TGTGCCAGTAGTATGGGCGCGGCGGGAGGAGGTTACGAGCAGTACTTC. Its protein is CASSMGAAGGGYEQYF.

The V gene is TRBV6-4, the J gene TRBJ2-7; D remains unclear. The germline CDR1 and CDR2 sequences are MRHNA and SNTAGT. The germline V and J ends were trimmed by 6 bases and 9 bases, with 15 bases remaining between them. CDR3 size: 12 residues. In DNA form, the CDR3 reads TGTGCCAGCAGCACCCCCCTGGTGGGGCAGTACTTC. It specifies CASSTPLVGQYF.

To note about this clone: The same CDR3 also results from other DNA sequences found in this sample. The chain couples TRBV5-1 to TRBJ2-2; 7 bases align to TRBD1. This CDR3 comprises 16 residues. The germline V gene has CDR1 SGHRS and CDR2 YFSETQ. The J segment lost 2 bases and the V segment lost 2 bases, leaving 6 bases of the junction unmatched. In nucleotides, the CDR3 is TGCGCCAGCAGCTTAACCGGGACAGCTAACACCGGGGAGCTGTTTTTT. Residues: CASSLTGTANTGELFF.

The rearrangement links TRBV4-1 to TRBJ2-7; 7 nucleotides align to TRBD2. The trim removed 4 bases at V and 0 bases at J, leaving 12 bases unmatched. Germline V gives CDR1 MGHRA, CDR2 YSYEKL. This CDR3 is built from 17 residues. CDR3 region: CASSLSPPGGSSYEQYF. The CDR3 coding sequence is TGCGCCAGCAGCCTAAGCCCCCCCGGCGGGAGCTCCTACGAGCAGTACTTC.